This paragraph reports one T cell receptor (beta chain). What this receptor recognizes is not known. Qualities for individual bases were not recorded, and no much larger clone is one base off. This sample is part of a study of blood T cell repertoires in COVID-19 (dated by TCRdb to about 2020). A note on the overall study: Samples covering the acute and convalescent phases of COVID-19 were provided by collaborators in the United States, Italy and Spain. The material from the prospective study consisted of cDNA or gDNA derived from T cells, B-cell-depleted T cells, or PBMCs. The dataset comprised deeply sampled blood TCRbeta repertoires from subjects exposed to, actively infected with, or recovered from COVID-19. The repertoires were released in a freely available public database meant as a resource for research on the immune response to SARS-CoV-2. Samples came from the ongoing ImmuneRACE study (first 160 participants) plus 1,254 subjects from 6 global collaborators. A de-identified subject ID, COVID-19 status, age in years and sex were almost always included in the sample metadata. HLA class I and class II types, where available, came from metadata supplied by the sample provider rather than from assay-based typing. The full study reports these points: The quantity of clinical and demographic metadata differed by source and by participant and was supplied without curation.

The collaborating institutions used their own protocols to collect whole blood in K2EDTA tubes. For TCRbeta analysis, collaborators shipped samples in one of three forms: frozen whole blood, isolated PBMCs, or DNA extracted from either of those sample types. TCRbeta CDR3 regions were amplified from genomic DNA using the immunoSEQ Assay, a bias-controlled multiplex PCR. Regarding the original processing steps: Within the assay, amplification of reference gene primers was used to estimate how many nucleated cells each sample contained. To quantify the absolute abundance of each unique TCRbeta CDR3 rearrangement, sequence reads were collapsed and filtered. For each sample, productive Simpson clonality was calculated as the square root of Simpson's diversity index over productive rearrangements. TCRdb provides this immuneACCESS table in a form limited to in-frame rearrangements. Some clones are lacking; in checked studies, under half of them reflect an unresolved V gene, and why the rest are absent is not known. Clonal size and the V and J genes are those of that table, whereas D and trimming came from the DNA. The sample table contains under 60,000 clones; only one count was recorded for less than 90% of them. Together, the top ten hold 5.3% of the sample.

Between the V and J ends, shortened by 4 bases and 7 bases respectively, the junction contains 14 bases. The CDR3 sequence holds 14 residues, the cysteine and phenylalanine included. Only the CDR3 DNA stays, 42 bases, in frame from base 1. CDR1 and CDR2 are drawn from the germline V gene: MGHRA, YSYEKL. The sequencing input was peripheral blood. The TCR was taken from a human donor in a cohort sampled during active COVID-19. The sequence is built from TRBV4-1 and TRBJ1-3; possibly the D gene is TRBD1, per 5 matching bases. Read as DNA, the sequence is TGCGCCAGCAGCCTCAATATGGGGGGTAACACCATATATTTT. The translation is CASSLNMGGNTIYF.